This entry features one T cell receptor beta chain sequence. This specimen belongs to a study of kidney transplant recipient with SARS-CoV-2 infection. The germline V and J ends were trimmed by 8 bases and 3 bases, with 17 bases remaining between them. The CDR3 totals 14 residues. Germline assignment: CDR1 SQVTM and CDR2 ANQGSEA. TCRdb processed the reads anew with MiXCR; each CDR3 protein has one entry. Found here are some 220,000 distinct CDR3 sequences, around 26% of them singletons; the top ten hold roughly 7%. The chain uses TRBV29-1 and TRBJ2-1; tentative D call: TRBD2 (7 bases). This specimen consisted of a blood sample, obtained at baseline and on roughly day 120 from a kidney transplant recipient. The sequence came from a young adult male patient who had COVID-19 and was a kidney transplant recipient. Some T cells may be supplied by the graft donor. The CDR3 loop is CSRAGEGDYNEQFF. CDR3 nucleotides: TGCAGCCGAGCAGGGGAGGGAGACTACAATGAGCAGTTCTTC.